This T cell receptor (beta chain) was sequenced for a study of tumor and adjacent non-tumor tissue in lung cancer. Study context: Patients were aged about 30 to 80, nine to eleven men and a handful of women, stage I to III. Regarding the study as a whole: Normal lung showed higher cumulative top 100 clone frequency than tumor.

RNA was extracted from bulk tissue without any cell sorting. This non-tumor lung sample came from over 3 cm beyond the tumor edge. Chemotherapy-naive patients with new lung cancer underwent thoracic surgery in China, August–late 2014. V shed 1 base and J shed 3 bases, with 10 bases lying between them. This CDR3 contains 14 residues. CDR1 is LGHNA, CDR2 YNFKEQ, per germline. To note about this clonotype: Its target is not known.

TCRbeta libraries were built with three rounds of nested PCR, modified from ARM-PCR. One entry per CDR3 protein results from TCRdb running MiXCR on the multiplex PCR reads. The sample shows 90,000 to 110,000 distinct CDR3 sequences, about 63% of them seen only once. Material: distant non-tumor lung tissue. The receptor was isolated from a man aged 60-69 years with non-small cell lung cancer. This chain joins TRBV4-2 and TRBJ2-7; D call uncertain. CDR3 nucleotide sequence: TGTGCCAGCAGCCAAGTCCAAGGCCTCTACGAGCAGTACTTC. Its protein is CASSQVQGLYEQYF.